This TCR beta chain is from a study of T cells in tuberculosis. Background on the study: Sequenced TCRs come from CD1B-GMM tetramer-binding T cells.

Germline trimming cut 0 bases from V and 1 base from J; bases unmatched to any gene: 2. This CDR3 is 17 amino acids long. Looked up from germline, CDR1 is SEHNR and CDR2 is FQNEAQ (reference sequence). Overall study results and limits: T cells binding CD1B-GMM tetramer weakly possibly escaped the sort.

The data were produced by immunoSEQ multiplex PCR, yet TCRdb's version contains in-frame clones alone and is incomplete. This table holds more than 70,000 clones, under 95% found once. After thawing and overnight rest, PBMC were stained with GMM-loaded CD1B tetramer, viability dye and anti-CD3 for sorting. The CD1B tetramers carried C32 glucose monomycolate purified from Rhodococcus equi. Tetramer-negative cells, approximately 90,000 per donor, were also sorted. The material sequenced was CD1b-GMM tetramer-negative cells sorted from PBMCs. This TCR was sampled from an adult woman with latent tuberculosis. The V and J genes are TRBV7-9 and TRBJ2-3, with TRBD2 matching over 12 bases. The CDR3 reads CASSLALAGGRTDTQYF. Written as DNA, the CDR3 is TGTGCCAGCAGCTTAGCACTAGCGGGGGGACGCACAGATACGCAGTATTTT. The whole variable domain, remainder taken from reference TRBV7-9 and TRBJ2-3, is DTGVSQNPRHKITKRGQNVTFRCDPISEHNRLYWYRQTLGQGPEFLTYFQNEAQLEKSRLLSDRFSAERPKGSFSTLEIQRTEQGDSAMYLCASSLALAGGRTDTQYFGPGTRLTVL.